One sample yielded the 22 T cell receptor beta chains listed below, sequenced in a study of blood T cell repertoires in COVID-19. The protocol was immunoSEQ multiplex PCR, while the TCRdb copy is restricted to in-frame clones and leaves out a portion. The sample lists fewer than 300,000 clones; approximately 85% were seen once. The sequenced sample consisted of peripheral blood. The source of these receptors is a man aged 50 to 60 with active or convalescent COVID-19.

CDR3 DNA: TGTGCCATCAGTGTGGGACAGGAAAATTCACCCCTCCACTTT. This translates into CAISVGQENSPLHF. The chain links TRBV10-3 to TRBJ1-6; 8 bases match TRBD1. CDR3 size: 14 residues. In germline, CDR1 is ENHRY, CDR2 SYGVKD. V shed 4 bases, J shed 7 bases, and the junction held 3 bases outside the gene matches.

The J gene is TRBJ1-1, the V gene TRBV7-2; 8 bases are a match to TRBD1. The CDR3 is 15 amino acids. J gave up 5 bases and V 5 bases, and 10 bases lay outside the gene matches. Germline CDR1 SGHTA, CDR2 FQGNSA. The CDR3 region is CASSADTGGRTEAFF. The CDR3 nucleotides read TGTGCCAGCAGCGCGGACACAGGGGGAAGGACTGAAGCTTTCTTT.

The count of this clone is one. This chain joins TRBV12-3 or TRBV12-4 and TRBJ1-2; D remains ambiguous. The CDR3 extends over 13 amino acids. V lost 3 bases, J lost 8 bases, and 13 bases lay in between. The CDR3 DNA reads TGTGCCAGCAGTTTCGGGGAGCGTGGGGGCTACACCTTC. It codes for CASSFGERGGYTF.

The chain is built from TRBV4-1 and TRBJ2-1; TRBD1 agrees at 9 bases. The V gene end was trimmed by 4 bases and the J gene end by 10 bases; junction bases not matched to a gene: 11. This CDR3 spans 15 amino acids. The germline CDR1 and CDR2 sequences are MGHRA and YSYEKL. The CDR3: CASSLTGQGIREQFF. DNA for the CDR3: TGCGCCAGCAGCCTAACGGGACAGGGCATCCGAGAGCAGTTCTTC.

The J gene is TRBJ2-7, the V gene TRBV7-9; 10 bases match TRBD1. The junction had 16 bases not matched to a gene; V was cut back by 5 bases and J by 3 bases. The CDR3 runs to 18 residues. Per germline, CDR1 SEHNR and CDR2 FQNEAQ (reference sequence). The CDR3 protein is CASSLRQGARRTDYEQYF. CDR3 in DNA: TGTGCCAGCAGCCTACGACAGGGGGCGCGAAGAACGGACTACGAGCAGTACTTC.

This clone was seen a single time. V is TRBV4-2 and J is TRBJ1-3; D unclear. The germline V gene encodes CDR1 LGHNA and CDR2 YNFKEQ. This CDR3 is 15 amino acids long. The V gene lost 1 base and the J gene lost 2 bases, with 9 bases spanning the gap. The CDR3 DNA sequence: TGTGCCAGCAGCCAAGTCTCAGGCCCTGGAAACACCATATATTTT. This encodes CASSQVSGPGNTIYF.

This clone was found a few times. The chain employs TRBV2 and TRBJ2-2, with 9 bases identical to TRBD2. This CDR3 spans 15 amino acids. V lost 3 bases and J lost 5; bases outside the gene matches: 4. Germline V lookup: CDR1 SNHLY, CDR2 FYNNEI. The CDR3 nucleotides are TGTGCCAGCAGTGATCAAGCGGGAGGTACCGGGGAGCTGTTTTTT. This gives the protein CASSDQAGGTGELFF.

This clone was counted once. V usage is TRBV5-1 and J usage is TRBJ2-5, with a tentative D call TRBD2 (5 bases). Germline-derived CDR1 and CDR2 are SGHRS and YFSETQ. The CDR3 covers 19 residues. Trimming took 0 bases from V and 2 from J, leaving 23 bases between them. The CDR3 here is CASSLAPPSAGREQETQYF. The CDR3 DNA is TGCGCCAGCAGCTTGGCCCCACCCTCGGCCGGACGGGAACAAGAGACCCAGTACTTC.

The chain has TRBV10-3 and TRBJ2-2; D perhaps matches TRBD2 (6 bases). There are 11 residues in the CDR3. Trimming cost V 8 bases and J 5 bases, with 6 bases left between them. The germline V gene has CDR1 ENHRY and CDR2 SYGVKD. CDR3 amino acids: CAIGGTGELFF. CDR3 bases: TGTGCCATCGGGGGGACCGGGGAGCTGTTTTTT.

The CDR3 loop is CASSVQAGGPGEQFF. In DNA form, the CDR3 reads TGTGCCAGCAGCGTACAAGCGGGAGGGCCGGGTGAGCAGTTCTTC. The chain carries TRBV9 and TRBJ2-1, with 10 bases aligning to TRBD2. The V segment lost 1 base and the J segment 9 bases; nucleotides outside the gene matches: 7. Germline V CDR1 and CDR2: SGDLS, YYNGEE. The CDR3 totals 15 residues.

J is TRBJ1-2 and V is TRBV27; weak D call: TRBD1 (5 bases). Germline-derived CDR1 and CDR2 are MNHEY and SMNVEV (reference sequence). V shed 3 bases and J shed 5 bases, with 10 bases lying between them. The CDR3 runs to 13 residues. The CDR3 nucleotides are TGTGCCAGCAGTTTGCCATCAGGGTATGGCTACACCTTC. This encodes CASSLPSGYGYTF.

The rearrangement links TRBV19 to TRBJ1-5, with TRBD1 matching over 9 bases. The CDR3 loop spans 15 amino acids. From germline, CDR1 is LNHDA and CDR2 SQIVND (reference sequence). The junction had 13 bases not matched to a gene; V was cut back by 10 bases and J by 6 bases. CDR3 DNA: TGTGCCACCGATTCGGGACAGGGTAGGTCTCAGCCCCAGCATTTT. Encoded protein: CATDSGQGRSQPQHF. Full variable domain (outside the CDR3, taken from reference TRBV19 and TRBJ1-5): DGGITQSPKYLFRKEGQNVTLSCEQNLNHDAMYWYRQDPGQGLRLIYYSQIVNDFQKGDIAEGYSVSREKKESFPLTVTSAQKNPTAFYLCATDSGQGRSQPQHFGDGTRLSIL.

The chain carries TRBV7-2 and TRBJ2-7; possible D gene TRBD1, 5 bases. The CDR3 is 13 residues long. Trimming took off 3 bases at V and 2 bases at J, with 8 bases between the two ends. CDR1 and CDR2 from the germline V gene are SGHTA and FQGNSA. CDR3 residues: CASSFDSPYEQYF. DNA for the CDR3: TGTGCCAGCAGCTTCGACAGTCCCTACGAGCAGTACTTC.

The chain links TRBV7-8 to TRBJ2-1; D is ambiguous. The CDR3 runs to 15 residues. CDR1 and CDR2 (germline): SGHVS, FQNEAQ. With 5 bases removed from V and 8 bases from J, the gap between germline ends came to 19 bases. The CDR3 is CASSHTTGIGYEQFF. The DNA for the CDR3 is TGTGCCAGCAGCCACACTACGGGTATCGGCTATGAGCAGTTCTTC.

This chain joins TRBV18 and TRBJ1-3; 7 nucleotides line up with TRBD1. Trimming took 3 bases from V and 4 from J; bases not matched to a gene: 0. This CDR3 spans 13 amino acids. Germline V gene sequence: CDR1 KGHSH, CDR2 LQKENI. This CDR3 is CASSPGQGNTIYF. CDR3 coding DNA: TGTGCCAGCTCACCGGGACAGGGAAACACCATATATTTT.

This clone was seen a single time. This chain links TRBV2 with TRBJ1-5; D is undetermined. Germline loops: CDR1 SNHLY, CDR2 FYNNEI. V was clipped by 6 bases and J by 3 bases, with 6 bases between them. The CDR3 has 12 amino acids. CDR3 amino acids: CASRQVNQPQHF. The CDR3 DNA is TGTGCCAGCAGGCAGGTCAATCAGCCCCAGCATTTT. The entire variable domain, with the rest obtained from reference TRBV2 and TRBJ1-5, is as follows: EPEVTQTPSHQVTQMGQEVILRCVPISNHLYFYWYRQILGQKVEFLVSFYNNEISEKSEIFDDQFSVERPDGSNFTLKIRSTKLEDSAMYFCASRQVNQPQHFGDGTRLSIL.

CDR3 region: CASSLGDRGRGGYTF. The DNA of the CDR3 is TGCGCCAGCAGCTTGGGGGACAGGGGTAGAGGAGGCTACACCTTC. J is TRBJ1-2 and V is TRBV5-1; 10 positions agree with TRBD1. The germline V gene has CDR1 SGHRS and CDR2 YFSETQ. V dropped 0 bases and J dropped 8; count of bases not matched to a gene: 7. The CDR3 runs 15 residues. The entire variable domain, with the rest obtained from reference TRBV5-1 and TRBJ1-2, is as follows: KAGVTQTPRYLIKTRGQQVTLSCSPISGHRSVSWYQQTPGQGLQFLFEYFSETQRNKGNFPGRFSGRQFSNSRSEMNVSTLELGDSALYLCASSLGDRGRGGYTFGSGTRLTVV.

The chain is built from TRBV5-6 and TRBJ2-7, with 11 nucleotides matching TRBD2. The CDR3 has 15 residues. Germline CDR1 and CDR2: SGHDT and YYEEEE. With V trimmed by 4 bases and J by 3 bases, 6 bases remained unmatched. The DNA for the CDR3 is TGTGCCAGCAGCCCCCTAGCGGGAGGCAACTACGAGCAGTACTTC. Translating gives CASSPLAGGNYEQYF.

This rearrangement joins TRBV5-8 to TRBJ1-2; perhaps TRBD1 as D (5 bases). The V end was cut by 6 bases, the J end by 0 bases, with 15 bases between. In germline, CDR1 is SGHTS, CDR2 YDEGEE. This CDR3 has 15 amino acids. CDR3 bases: TGTGCCAGCAAAAGGGGCAGCACTTCTAACTATGGCTACACCTTC. It is translated as CASKRGSTSNYGYTF.

This chain connects TRBV7-9 to TRBJ2-7; 8 nucleotides align to TRBD1. V shed 7 bases, J shed 0 bases, and the junction held 5 bases outside the gene matches. This CDR3 region has 14 residues. Germline values: CDR1 SEHNR, CDR2 FQNEAQ (reference sequence). Written as DNA, the CDR3 is TGTGCCAGCACGATGACAGGGGCCTCCTACGAGCAGTACTTC. It yields the protein CASTMTGASYEQYF.

The rearrangement joins TRBV18 to TRBJ2-7; no clear D. Trimming pared 0 bases from V and 6 bases from J, leaving 15 bases between. The V gene's germline CDR1 is KGHSH and CDR2 LQKENI. The CDR3 loop spans 15 amino acids. CDR3 nucleotides: TGTGCCAGCTCACCACCCGGTCACTCCCCGCTCGAGCAGTACTTC. Translation gives CASSPPGHSPLEQYF.

This chain connects TRBV2 to TRBJ2-2; tentative D call: TRBD1 (6 bases). The CDR3 spans 14 residues. CDR1 SNHLY and CDR2 FYNNEI come from the germline V gene. V was cut by 6 bases and J by 5 bases, with 13 bases left in between. CDR3 DNA: TGTGCCAGCAGGGGACAAACTTCAACCGGGGAGCTGTTTTTT. Translating it yields CASRGQTSTGELFF. The whole variable domain, filled in from reference TRBV2 and TRBJ2-2, reads EPEVTQTPSHQVTQMGQEVILRCVPISNHLYFYWYRQILGQKVEFLVSFYNNEISEKSEIFDDQFSVERPDGSNFTLKIRSTKLEDSAMYFCASRGQTSTGELFFGEGSRLTVL.